This T cell receptor beta chain was recovered during a study of T cell changes during pregnancy in multiple sclerosis. Assay used: immunoSEQ multiplex PCR; TCRdb lists only in-frame clones, some missing. Altogether about 62,000 clones are present, approximately 90% being singletons, with the ten largest covering 2% to 3%. Only one count was recorded for this clone. V lost 3 bases, J lost 2 bases, and 12 bases stayed unmatched. The CDR3 sequence is 17 residues long. Per the germline V gene, CDR1 is SEHNR and CDR2 is FQNEAQ (reference sequence). The receptor was derived from a female donor with multiple sclerosis, enrolled in a pregnancy study. This chain connects TRBV7-9 to TRBJ2-5; 7 positions match TRBD1. The sequencing here drew on peripheral blood, taken in the first trimester of pregnancy. CDR3 coding DNA: TGTGCCAGCAGCTTTTTTTTTCTAGGGGACAGTCAAGAGACCCAGTACTTC. Translation gives CASSFFFLGDSQETQYF.